These 15 T cell receptor beta chains were all obtained from the same sample, sequenced in a study of identical twins (dated by TCRdb to between 2015 and 2016). Library preparation employed 5' RACE. The reads were generated on an Illumina HiSeq 2000. Starting from the raw public reads, TCRdb applied fastp trimming at Q25, assembled clones with MiXCR and retained in-frame beta chains. Rows are unified per CDR3 protein, each entry keeping the most common DNA and genes. In all, the sample holds about 1.7 million distinct CDR3 sequences, and less than 40% of those were seen once. Roughly 0.3% of the sample comes from the top ten. Sequencing was carried out using cord blood. The receptors stem from a newborn girl in good health.

As concerns this clonotype: Possible read error: a much larger clone is one base away. The CDR3 coding sequence is TGCAGTGCTCCGACTGACACAGATACGCGGTATTTT. It yields the protein CSAPTDTDTRYF. The V and J genes are TRBV20-1 and TRBJ2-3; D is ambiguous. The CDR3 contains 12 residues. The germline CDR1 and CDR2 sequences are DFQATT and SNEGSKA (reference sequence).

The rearrangement uses TRBV10-2 and TRBJ2-5; 7 bases align to TRBD2. The CDR3 extends over 13 amino acids. CDR1 is WSHSY and CDR2 is SAAADI in the germline V gene. V lost 8 bases to trimming and J lost 5 bases; unmatched junction nucleotides: 8. In DNA form, the CDR3 reads TGCGCCAGCCGGGACGCGGGGGATGAGACCCAGTACTTC. Translated: CASRDAGDETQYF.

This clonotype was counted a few times. A read error may explain this, as a much larger clone is one base away. The chain couples TRBV20-1 to TRBJ2-1; a weak D match, TRBD2 (5 bases). The CDR3 has 14 residues. Trimming cost V 1 base and J 0 bases, with 7 bases left between them. Germline V gene lookup returns CDR1 DFQATT and CDR2 SNEGSKA (reference sequence). The CDR3 nucleotides are TGCAGTGCTAGAGGGACTGGCTCCTACAATGAGCAGTTCTTC. Its translation: CSARGTGSYNEQFF.

The chain links TRBV7-9 to TRBJ2-5, with 8 bases fitting TRBD1. This CDR3 comprises 15 residues. Unmatched junction bases numbered 8, after V lost 7 bases and J lost 1 base. Germline V gene data show CDR1 as SEHNR and CDR2 as FQNEAQ (reference sequence). CDR3 sequence: CASTQGANLQETQYF. In DNA, the CDR3 is TGTGCCAGCACCCAGGGGGCGAACCTCCAAGAGACCCAGTACTTC.

The gene calls are TRBV20-1 and TRBJ1-2, with a weak D call TRBD1 (6 bases). Trimming took 7 bases from V and 2 from J, leaving 17 bases between them. The germline V gene has CDR1 DFQATT and CDR2 SNEGSKA (reference sequence). CDR3 length: 14 amino acids. The CDR3 sequence is CSVSSVTGNYGYTF. The CDR3 DNA reads as TGCAGTGTCTCGAGCGTTACAGGGAACTATGGCTACACCTTC.

In its sample, this clonotype was seen a few times. This chain uses TRBV6-5 with TRBJ2-2, with 13 nucleotides matching TRBD2. CDR3 length equals 16 residues. CDR1 is MNHEY and CDR2 is SVGAGI in the germline V gene. Trimming cost V 2 bases and J 5 bases; bases outside gene matches: 2. Written as DNA, the CDR3 is TGTGCCAGCAGTTACGGGACTAGCGGGAATACCGGGGAGCTGTTTTTT. The encoded protein is CASSYGTSGNTGELFF.

The V gene is TRBV20-1, the J gene TRBJ2-1; TRBD1 matches 9 bases. With 3 bases clipped from V and 10 bases from J, the junction kept 10 bases outside the gene matches. CDR3 length: 14 residues. CDR1 is DFQATT and CDR2 is SNEGSKA in the germline V gene (reference sequence). The CDR3 nucleotides read TGCAGTGCTAGGGTACGACAGGGGGTTGACGAGCAGTTCTTC. Its translation is CSARVRQGVDEQFF.

The chain joins TRBV20-1 to TRBJ1-4; D unresolved. In germline, CDR1 is DFQATT, CDR2 SNEGSKA (reference sequence). This CDR3 is built from 15 residues. V was shortened by 0 bases and J by 7 bases, with 15 bases between the two germline ends. In DNA form, the CDR3 reads TGCAGTGCTAGAGATGTAGTGGGAGAGGGTGAAAAACTGTTTTTT. Translation gives CSARDVVGEGEKLFF.

The V call is TRBV20-1, the J call TRBJ2-4; 9 positions agree with TRBD2. The CDR3 is made up of 13 amino acids. Germline V gene data show CDR1 as DFQATT and CDR2 as SNEGSKA (reference sequence). CDR3 amino acids: CSIAGADKNIQYF. The CDR3 bases are TGCAGCATAGCGGGGGCTGACAAAAACATTCAGTACTTC.

This chain links TRBV7-9 with TRBJ2-5; 7 positions match TRBD2. The CDR3 consists of 16 residues. Per germline, CDR1 SEHNR and CDR2 FQNEAQ (reference sequence). With 2 bases clipped from V and 4 bases from J, the junction kept 10 bases outside the gene matches. The CDR3 sequence is CASSLFDRTSRETQYF. Here the CDR3 DNA reads TGTGCCAGCAGCTTATTCGATCGGACTAGTCGAGAGACCCAGTACTTC.

Here the CDR3 reads CASSSQTRGLGYNEQFF. DNA of the CDR3: TGCGCCAGCAGCTCGCAAACCAGGGGGCTCGGCTACAATGAGCAGTTCTTC. The chain carries TRBV5-1 and TRBJ2-1; 8 nucleotides agree with TRBD1. This CDR3 spans 17 amino acids. The J segment lost 3 bases and the V segment lost 3 bases, leaving 11 bases of the junction unmatched. Per germline, CDR1 SGHRS and CDR2 YFSETQ.

This clonotype was found once. The gene calls are TRBV4-2 and TRBJ2-7; 16 bases line up with TRBD2. With 1 base clipped from V and 7 bases from J, the junction kept 19 bases outside the gene matches. The CDR3 runs 21 residues. The germline V gene encodes CDR1 LGHNA and CDR2 YNFKEQ. The CDR3 reads CASSQVLGGTSGRVSYNEQYF. The DNA of the CDR3 is TGTGCCAGCAGCCAAGTGTTAGGGGGGACTAGCGGGAGGGTGTCCTACAATGAGCAGTACTTC.

The chain combines TRBV27 with TRBJ2-1; 7 bases align to TRBD1. With V trimmed by 0 bases and J by 4 bases, 9 bases remained unmatched. The CDR3 loop spans 17 amino acids. The germline V gene encodes CDR1 MNHEY and CDR2 SMNVEV (reference sequence). In DNA form, the CDR3 reads TGTGCCAGCAGTTTATCGCCCCCACAGGGGATTTACAATGAGCAGTTCTTC. Protein: CASSLSPPQGIYNEQFF.

The table lists this clonotype with a few counts. The V and J genes are TRBV20-1 and TRBJ2-1, with TRBD2 matching 11 bases. The J segment lost 3 bases and the V segment lost 3 bases, leaving 7 bases of the junction unmatched. Germline loops: CDR1 DFQATT, CDR2 SNEGSKA (reference sequence). The CDR3 contains 16 residues. In DNA form, the CDR3 reads TGCAGTGCTAGGCGTAGCGGGGGGGCCGGCTACAATGAGCAGTTCTTC. It codes for CSARRSGGAGYNEQFF.

This chain connects TRBV5-1 to TRBJ2-5; 11 nucleotides match TRBD2. Germline lookup yields CDR1 SGHRS and CDR2 YFSETQ. This CDR3 contains 15 residues. J gave up 11 bases and V 5 bases, and 14 bases lay outside the gene matches. CDR3 nucleotide sequence: TGCGCCAGCAGTGCGGGACTAGCGGATTTCAATGAGCAGTACTTC. Amino acid sequence: CASSAGLADFNEQYF.